Listed below are T cell receptor beta chains from one sample, sequenced in a study of cytomegalovirus exposure and HLA in healthy donors. The method was immunoSEQ multiplex PCR; TCRdb's version includes in-frame clones alone and lacks a portion of them. The sample records under 200,000 clones, about 82% being singletons. Sequencing was done on a sample of PBMCs. These receptors were collected from a woman in her forties or fifties in good health and CMV-seronegative. CDR3s include the opening cysteine and the closing phenylalanine or tryptophan. D genes are given only for firm matches. For some rows the clone size is stated as once, few or many, or as a class when expanded; others skip it.

TRBJ2-7 TRBV28 TRBD2 NA TGTGCCAGCAGTTTTGGTAGCGGGAGCTCCTACGAGCAGTACTTC CASSFGSGSSYEQYF
TRBJ2-1 TRBV4-2 NA NA TGTGCCAGCAGCCAAGATGAACAGGAGAGCTCCTACAATGAGCAGTTCTTC CASSQDEQESSYNEQFF
TRBJ1-5 TRBV27 TRBD1 once TGTGCCAGCAGTCTACAGGGGACGAATCAGCCCCAGCATTTT CASSLQGTNQPQHF
TRBJ2-1 TRBV7-7 NA NA TGTGCCAGCAGCTTAGTTCCAGGCCCCTACAATGAGCAGTTCTTC CASSLVPGPYNEQFF
TRBJ1-5 TRBV7-9 NA NA TGTGCCAGCAGCTTATTACAGGACAATCAGCCCCAGCATTTT CASSLLQDNQPQHF
TRBJ1-3 TRBV6-1 NA NA TGTGCCAGCAGTGAAGCGCTAACGAGCTCTGGAAACACCATATATTTT CASSEALTSSGNTIYF
TRBJ2-7 TRBV19 NA NA TGTGCCAGTATATGCCCGGGAGCCCTCTACGAGCAGTACTTC CASICPGALYEQYF
TRBJ2-3 TRBV4-3 NA once TGCGCCAGCAGCCAAGTTCTAGGGCGGGGCAGCACAGATACGCAGTATTTT CASSQVLGRGSTDTQYF
TRBJ1-4 TRBV19 NA NA TGTGCCAGTAAACCCCGGGACATTAATGAAAAACTGTTTTTT CASKPRDINEKLFF
TRBJ2-7 TRBV19 TRBD1 NA TGTGCCAGTAGTAGGGGACAGGGTCCGTACGAGCAGTACTTC CASSRGQGPYEQYF
TRBJ1-2 TRBV6-5 TRBD1 NA TGTGCCAGCAGTGCATGGACAGGGGATGGCTACACCTTC CASSAWTGDGYTF
TRBJ2-7 TRBV7-2 NA NA TGTGCCAGCACTATAGGGGGGGGGAACAACGAGCAGTACTTC CASTIGGGNNEQYF
TRBJ2-1 TRBV29-1 NA NA TGCAGCGTTTCCGGGTCTTCTGAGGAGCAGTTCTTC CSVSGSSEEQFF
TRBJ1-1 TRBV6-5 NA NA TGTGCCAGCAAACTCCGGGGCACTGAAGCTTTCTTT CASKLRGTEAFF
TRBJ2-5 TRBV28 TRBD2 once TGTGCCAGCAGATCAGGACTAGCCCACCCCTCCCGGGAGACCCAGTACTTC CASRSGLAHPSRETQYF
TRBJ1-2 TRBV7-9 TRBD1 few TGTGCCAGCAGCTTAGCCCAGGGGGCAGGGGGCTACACCTTC CASSLAQGAGGYTF
TRBJ1-1 TRBV28 TRBD1 NA TGTGCCAGCAGTTTGAACAGACAGGGGTCGAACACTGAAGCTTTCTTT CASSLNRQGSNTEAFF